The 32 T cell receptor beta chains presented below share a single source sample, sequenced in a study of cytomegalovirus exposure and HLA in healthy donors. A multiplex PCR was run with 60 Vbeta primers and 13 Jbeta primers. TCRdb keeps only in-frame clones here, not all; method: immunoSEQ multiplex PCR. The profile shows roughly 200,000 clones, approximately 85% of them singletons. Sequencing was performed on PBMCs. The receptor set was obtained from a woman in her forties or fifties in good health and CMV-seronegative.

About this clone: This CDR3 is also generated by other DNA sequences in the sample. The chain joins TRBV7-6 to TRBJ2-5; no firm D call. Germline loops: CDR1 SGHVS, CDR2 FNYEAQ. CDR3 size: 11 residues. The V and J ends lost 5 bases and 2 bases respectively, with 3 bases between them. CDR3 region: CASSLQETQYF. DNA for the CDR3: TGTGCCAGCAGCCTACAAGAGACCCAGTACTTC.

The chain links TRBV7-9 to TRBJ2-1; weak D call: TRBD1 (5 bases). Trimming took off 5 bases at V and 11 bases at J, with 16 bases between the two ends. The germline V gene encodes CDR1 SEHNR and CDR2 FQNEAQ (reference sequence). The CDR3 loop spans 13 amino acids. CDR3 sequence (DNA): TGTGCCAGCAGCCACTCAGGGTGGAATAAGCAGTTCTTC. The encoded protein is CASSHSGWNKQFF.

The V call is TRBV28, the J call TRBJ2-2; 7 bases fit TRBD1. Unmatched junction bases numbered 13, after V lost 10 bases and J lost 5 bases. Looked up from germline, CDR1 is MDHEN and CDR2 is SYDVKM. This CDR3 has 15 residues. The CDR3 coding sequence is TGTGCCACCCAGGGGGAGATATCAAGAACCGGGGAGCTGTTTTTT. It is translated as CATQGEISRTGELFF.

CDR3 sequence reads: CASSLDTGQPQHF. The CDR3 nucleotides are TGTGCCAGCAGCTTGGATACAGGGCAGCCCCAGCATTTT. This chain links TRBV5-4 with TRBJ1-5; a weak D match, TRBD1 (6 bases). Germline V gene data show CDR1 as SGHNT and CDR2 as YYREEE (reference sequence). V lost 0 bases and J 7 bases, leaving 8 bases between the germline ends. The length of the CDR3 is 13 residues.

This sequence joins TRBV28 and TRBJ2-7; 10 bases align to TRBD1. The CDR3 runs to 14 residues. With 8 bases clipped from V and 1 base from J, the junction kept 5 bases outside the gene matches. CDR1 MDHEN and CDR2 SYDVKM come from the germline V gene. CDR3 sequence reads: CASSVGQGSYEQYF. CDR3 nucleotide sequence: TGTGCCAGCTCCGTGGGACAGGGGTCCTACGAGCAGTACTTC.

CDR3 protein: CASSANFIQETQYF. In DNA form, the CDR3 reads TGTGCCAGCAGTGCAAACTTCATCCAAGAGACCCAGTACTTC. V is TRBV6-6 and J is TRBJ2-5; unclear D gene. The CDR3 contains 14 residues. Trimming removed 5 bases from V and 1 base from J, with 11 bases in between. CDR1 MNHNY and CDR2 SVGAGI come from the germline V gene (reference sequence).

In nucleotides, the CDR3 is TGTGCCAGCAGCCCGCCCCTGGGGGGGAGAGGAGAAAATGAGCAGTTCTTC. Protein: CASSPPLGGRGENEQFF. The chain couples TRBV7-2 to TRBJ2-1; 7 nucleotides agree with TRBD2. Germline assignment: CDR1 SGHTA and CDR2 FQGNSA. Unmatched junction bases numbered 17, after V lost 5 bases and J lost 7 bases. The CDR3 runs 17 residues.

The V gene is TRBV5-1, the J gene TRBJ2-3; D is possibly TRBD1 (5 bases). The V end lost 0 bases, the J end lost 6 bases, and 11 bases lay between the germline ends. This CDR3 spans 14 amino acids. Germline V gene data show CDR1 as SGHRS and CDR2 as YFSETQ. The CDR3 sequence is CASSLAGKLDTQYF. DNA of the CDR3: TGCGCCAGCAGCTTGGCAGGGAAGCTGGATACGCAGTATTTT.

The J gene is TRBJ1-5, the V gene TRBV23-1; D gene ambiguous. TRBV23-1 qualifies as an ORF whose function is uncertain. With 4 bases removed from V and 9 bases from J, the gap between germline ends came to 10 bases. The CDR3 covers 12 residues. The CDR3, as DNA: TGCGCCAGCAGTCGCGATTGCTGGCCCCAGCATTTT. It encodes CASSRDCWPQHF.

Concerning this clone: Other nucleotide sequences in the sample specify the same CDR3. This chain connects TRBV28 to TRBJ2-7, with TRBD1 identical over 8 bases. Germline CDR1 reads MDHEN; CDR2 reads SYDVKM. This CDR3 region has 14 residues. V lost 1 base, J lost 4 bases, and 3 bases stayed unmatched. The CDR3 DNA reads as TGTGCCAGCAGTTTATCAGGGGGCAATTACGAGCAGTACTTC. Protein sequence: CASSLSGGNYEQYF. The complete variable domain, with remaining parts taken from reference TRBV28 and TRBJ2-7, reads DVKVTQSSRYLVKRTGEKVFLECVQDMDHENMFWYRQDPGLGLRLIYFSYDVKMKEKGDIPEGYSVSREKKERFSLILESASTNQTSMYLCASSLSGGNYEQYFGPGTRLTVT.

The chain recombines TRBV7-7 with TRBJ2-5; 9 nucleotides match TRBD2. The CDR3 is made up of 15 amino acids. Germline V gives CDR1 SSHAT, CDR2 FNYEAQ (reference sequence). The ends lost 5 bases at V and 5 bases at J; junction bases unmatched: 9. CDR3 sequence (DNA): TGTGCCAGCAGCCCAGGGACTAGCAGCCGGGAGACCCAGTACTTC. Residues: CASSPGTSSRETQYF. Based on the CDR3 plus reference TRBV7-7 and TRBJ2-5, the full variable domain is GAGVSQSPRYKVTKRGQDVTLRCDPISSHATLYWYQQALGQGPEFLTYFNYEAQPDKSGLPSDRFSAERPEGSISTLTIQRTEQRDSAMYRCASSPGTSSRETQYFGPGTRLLVL.

J is TRBJ2-7 and V is TRBV2; a possible D gene is TRBD1 (5 bases). V was trimmed by 6 bases and J by 2 bases, leaving 14 bases between them. Germline V gene lookup returns CDR1 SNHLY and CDR2 FYNNEI. The CDR3 consists of 14 residues. The CDR3 spells CASRMDKITYEQYF. The CDR3 bases are TGTGCCAGCAGAATGGACAAAATAACCTACGAGCAGTACTTC.

This chain's CDR3 is CASSLARREGGKNTEAFF. CDR3 nucleotide sequence: TGTGCCAGCAGCTTAGCTCGACGGGAGGGGGGCAAGAACACTGAAGCTTTCTTT. The genes are TRBV7-9 and TRBJ1-1, with a possible D match to TRBD1 (6 bases). The V gene's germline CDR1 is SEHNR and CDR2 FQNEAQ (reference sequence). V lost 0 bases to trimming and J lost 1 base, with 18 bases between them. The CDR3 loop spans 18 amino acids.

The chain employs TRBV25-1 and TRBJ2-7; D might be TRBD1 (6 bases). Per the germline V gene, CDR1 is MGHDK and CDR2 is SYGVNS. The CDR3 has 15 residues. V lost 4 bases and J 0 bases, leaving 13 bases between the germline ends. CDR3 in amino acids: CASSAQQGFSYEQYF. The CDR3, as DNA: TGTGCCAGCAGTGCCCAACAGGGATTCTCCTACGAGCAGTACTTC.

The V call is TRBV18, the J call TRBJ2-5, with 8 bases that match TRBD1. The CDR3 runs 14 residues. The V and J ends lost 5 bases and 2 bases, in that order; junction bases with no gene match: 4. Germline CDR1 and CDR2: KGHSH and LQKENI. This CDR3 is CASSINRGQETQYF. Here the CDR3 DNA reads TGTGCCAGCTCAATTAACAGGGGGCAAGAGACCCAGTACTTC.

This clone has just one count. This chain links TRBV9 with TRBJ2-5, with 9 bases identical to TRBD1. The CDR3 is 19 amino acids. V lost 4 bases and J lost 2; bases outside the gene matches: 18. The germline gives CDR1 SGDLS, CDR2 YYNGEE. The CDR3 DNA follows: TGTGCCAGCAGCCCAGGGACAGGGTATTCATATTTCGGGCAAGAGACCCAGTACTTC. This codes for CASSPGTGYSYFGQETQYF.

This chain links TRBV27 with TRBJ2-1; possibly TRBD1 for D (5 bases). Germline lookup yields CDR1 MNHEY and CDR2 SMNVEV (reference sequence). The CDR3 is 13 residues long. Trimming pared 5 bases from V and 5 bases from J, leaving 10 bases between. CDR3 DNA sequence: TGTGCCAGCAGTCTCACAGGAAACAATGAGCAGTTCTTC. This translates into CASSLTGNNEQFF.

V gene TRBV27 combines with J gene TRBJ2-7, with D perhaps TRBD2 (5 bases). This CDR3 spans 14 amino acids. Germline V gene sequence: CDR1 MNHEY, CDR2 SMNVEV (reference sequence). V lost 1 base and J 7 bases, leaving 14 bases between the germline ends. CDR3 region: CASSLWLEGREQYF. In DNA form, the CDR3 reads TGTGCCAGCAGTTTATGGCTCGAGGGTCGGGAGCAGTACTTC.

The CDR3 reads CASSSPVLGRYEQYF. DNA for the CDR3: TGTGCCAGCAGTAGCCCGGTGCTGGGGCGATACGAGCAGTACTTC. The chain links TRBV27 to TRBJ2-7; possible D gene TRBD1, 5 bases. CDR1 is MNHEY and CDR2 is SMNVEV in the germline V gene (reference sequence). CDR3 length equals 15 residues. Trimming took off 5 bases at V and 4 bases at J, with 18 bases between the two ends.

The chain carries TRBV7-2 and TRBJ1-4; maybe TRBD1 (5 bases). Germline CDR1 reads SGHTA; CDR2 reads FQGNSA. The CDR3 has 14 residues. The V end was cut by 4 bases, the J end by 8 bases, with 14 bases between. As DNA, the CDR3 is TGTGCCAGCAGCTCCCCAGGGATCCGGGAAAAACTGTTTTTT. Encoded protein: CASSSPGIREKLFF.

The rearrangement uses TRBV27 and TRBJ2-5; TRBD1 matches at 7 bases. After removal of 5 bases from V and 0 bases from J, the junction contained 12 bases not matched to a gene. This CDR3 region has 17 residues. Germline V gives CDR1 MNHEY, CDR2 SMNVEV (reference sequence). CDR3 amino acids: CASSVLRQGSYQETQYF. CDR3 DNA: TGTGCCAGCAGTGTACTGAGACAGGGATCGTACCAAGAGACCCAGTACTTC.

The J gene is TRBJ1-1, the V gene TRBV5-5, with 8 nucleotides matching TRBD1. Germline V gene sequence: CDR1 SGHKS, CDR2 YYEKEE (reference sequence). CDR3 length: 16 residues. V lost 1 base and J lost 1; bases outside the gene matches: 6. The CDR3 loop reads CASSLSLGQGNTEAFF. The CDR3 DNA reads TGTGCCAGCAGCTTGTCGCTAGGACAGGGGAACACTGAAGCTTTCTTT.

The CDR3 nucleotides are TGCGCCAGCAGCAACGACAGCTCCTACGAGCAGTACTTC. It is translated as CASSNDSSYEQYF. V gene TRBV5-1 combines with J gene TRBJ2-7; weak D call: TRBD1 (5 bases). CDR1 and CDR2 (germline): SGHRS, YFSETQ. Trimming shortened V by 4 bases and J by 0 bases, and 8 bases separated the two germline ends. This CDR3 region has 13 residues.

The rearrangement joins TRBV6-5 to TRBJ2-3, with D unclear. CDR1 is MNHEY and CDR2 is SVGAGI in the germline V gene. The CDR3 has 15 residues. Trimming cost V 0 bases and J 8 bases, with 15 bases left between them. The CDR3, as DNA: TGTGCCAGCAGTTACTCGTTGCAGCGTCGAAGTACGCAGTATTTT. This gives the protein CASSYSLQRRSTQYF.

V and J are TRBV7-3 and TRBJ2-1; 12 bases line up with TRBD2. This CDR3 is built from 16 residues. J lost 9 bases, V lost 4 bases, and 10 bases had no gene match. CDR1 and CDR2 from the germline V gene are SGHTA and FQGTGA. CDR3 loop: CASSSHLAGGPGEQFF. The CDR3 coding sequence is TGTGCCAGCAGCTCCCACCTAGCGGGAGGGCCAGGTGAGCAGTTCTTC.

The chain is built from TRBV27 and TRBJ2-1, with a tentative D call TRBD1 (6 bases). In germline, CDR1 is MNHEY, CDR2 SMNVEV (reference sequence). This CDR3 has 16 amino acids. With 6 bases removed from V and 9 bases from J, the gap between germline ends came to 24 bases. The CDR3 protein is CASSSLRTGTLTEQFF. CDR3 coding DNA: TGTGCCAGCAGCTCTCTTCGGACGGGGACATTAACTGAGCAGTTCTTC.

The V gene is TRBV5-1, the J gene TRBJ2-7; D not certain. From germline, CDR1 is SGHRS and CDR2 YFSETQ. This CDR3 has 13 residues. Trimming stripped 5 bases from V and 0 bases from J, with 9 bases between. In nucleotides, the CDR3 is TGCGCCAGCAGTTTCGGGTCCTCCTACGAGCAGTACTTC. It codes for CASSFGSSYEQYF.

The rearrangement uses TRBV5-1 and TRBJ2-5, with 7 nucleotides matching TRBD1. CDR3 size: 14 residues. Per the germline V gene, CDR1 is SGHRS and CDR2 is YFSETQ. V dropped 2 bases and J dropped 3; count of bases not matched to a gene: 4. The CDR3 reads CASSFNRGEETQYF. CDR3 nucleotide sequence: TGCGCCAGCAGCTTTAACAGGGGCGAAGAGACCCAGTACTTC.

This sequence joins TRBV28 and TRBJ2-2, with 8 bases aligning to TRBD2. The ends lost 2 bases at V and 7 bases at J; junction bases unmatched: 9. The CDR3 contains 16 residues. Germline V lookup: CDR1 MDHEN, CDR2 SYDVKM. The CDR3 sequence: CASSLGTRLNSGELFF. In DNA form, the CDR3 reads TGTGCCAGCAGTTTAGGGACTAGGCTTAATAGCGGGGAGCTGTTTTTT.

This chain links TRBV19 with TRBJ2-1; a possible D gene is TRBD1 (6 bases). The length of the CDR3 is 13 residues. CDR1 and CDR2 from the germline V gene are LNHDA and SQIVND (reference sequence). V was pared by 6 bases and J by 6 bases, with 12 bases between. The CDR3 region has the DNA TGTGCCAGTAGCACAGGGAGTAGCAATGAGCAGTTCTTC. Amino acid sequence: CASSTGSSNEQFF.

The chain employs TRBV29-1 and TRBJ2-7; a possible D gene is TRBD2 (5 bases). The V gene's germline CDR1 is SQVTM and CDR2 ANQGSEA. The V end was cut by 3 bases, the J end by 4 bases, with 10 bases between. The CDR3 is 12 residues long. The CDR3 loop is CSVEGATYEQYF. Written as DNA, the CDR3 is TGCAGCGTTGAGGGAGCGACTTACGAGCAGTACTTC.

The chain links TRBV27 to TRBJ1-5; 8 bases are shared with TRBD1. This CDR3 has 13 amino acids. In germline, CDR1 is MNHEY, CDR2 SMNVEV (reference sequence). CDR3 region: CDQPTGGNQPQHF. Here the CDR3 DNA reads TGTGACCAGCCCACAGGGGGTAATCAGCCCCAGCATTTT.